This TCR beta chain appears in the sequencing data of a study of cytomegalovirus exposure and HLA in healthy donors. General study results and limits: It emerged from a later analysis that several of the most significant clusters appeared to be linked to common viral pathogens. In a later analysis, an Asian-associated ancestry cluster reportedly showed fewer N-insertions than the roughly 700-donor mean. The study put 150 or so TCR beta chains on its list as cytomegalovirus-associated.

With regard to this clone: Its antigen is not identified.

Primers: 60 Vbeta forward and 13 Jbeta reverse. TCRdb keeps only in-frame clones here, not all; method: immunoSEQ multiplex PCR. The sample shows under 110,000 clones, less than 80% of them seen only once. Every donor was a healthy person donating bone marrow. The germline CDR1 and CDR2 sequences are SGHRS and YFSETQ. Trimming removed 4 bases at V and 5 bases at J, with 9 bases between. The CDR3 contains 13 residues. This receptor was obtained from a man aged 35 to 55 in good health and CMV-seronegative. Source material: PBMCs. The chain employs TRBV5-1 and TRBJ2-2; D uncertain. CDR3 sequence reads: CASSTDGTGELFF. DNA of the CDR3: TGCGCCAGCAGCACCGACGGGACCGGGGAGCTGTTTTTT.